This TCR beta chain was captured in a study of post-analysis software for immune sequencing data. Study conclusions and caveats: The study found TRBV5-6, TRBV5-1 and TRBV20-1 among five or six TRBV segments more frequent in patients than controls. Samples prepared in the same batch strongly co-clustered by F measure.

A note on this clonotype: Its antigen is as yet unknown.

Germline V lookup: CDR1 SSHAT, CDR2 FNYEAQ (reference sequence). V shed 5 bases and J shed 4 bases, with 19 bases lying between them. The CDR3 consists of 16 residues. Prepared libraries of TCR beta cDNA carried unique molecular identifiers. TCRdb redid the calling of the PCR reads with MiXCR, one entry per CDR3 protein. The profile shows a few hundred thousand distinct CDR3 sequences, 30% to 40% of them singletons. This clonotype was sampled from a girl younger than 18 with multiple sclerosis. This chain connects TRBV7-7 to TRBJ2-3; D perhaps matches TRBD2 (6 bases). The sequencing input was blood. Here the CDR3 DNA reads TGTGCCAGCAGCCCCTTCACTAGCCGGATCGCAGATACGCAGTATTTT. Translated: CASSPFTSRIADTQYF.